The clone carrying this T cell receptor beta chain was recorded many times. Its antigen is not known. This record belongs to a study of CD8+CD57+ T cells in acquired aplastic anemia. Study results and limitations: The CD8+CD57+ cells of patients were less diverse than their total CD4+ and CD8+ pools.

Sequencing involved patients with CD8+CD57+ cell expansion previously shown by flow cytometry. The cohort consisted entirely of patients having severe acquired aplastic anemia. Researchers bead-enriched CD8+CD57+ cells and obtained a mean 1.6 ug DNA. Profiling that covered TCR beta VDJ and CDR3 relied on genomic DNA as its template. TCRdb reanalysed the reads using MiXCR and keeps one entry per CDR3 protein. The table shows 15,000 to 20,000 distinct CDR3 sequences, with under 40% occurring only once. The source is a human donor with aplastic anemia. Input material: CD8+CD57+ T cells sorted from PBMCs. Subset in this sample: bead-enriched CD8+CD57+ effector memory T cells from SAA patients.

This chain's CDR3 is CASSLALQGNEQYF. The DNA of the CDR3 is TGCGCCAGCAGCTTGGCGCTACAGGGGAACGAGCAGTACTTC. The J gene is TRBJ2-7, the V gene TRBV5-1, with TRBD1 matching over 7 bases. Per the germline V gene, CDR1 is SGHRS and CDR2 is YFSETQ. The CDR3 sequence is 14 residues long. V was clipped by 0 bases and J by 5 bases; unmatched bases: 5.